Below are 9 T cell receptor beta chains sequenced from a single sample in a study of identical twins. TCRdb analysed the 5' RACE reads with MiXCR anew, one entry per CDR3 protein. The table lists 300,000 to 400,000 distinct CDR3 sequences, around 9.7% of them singletons, with roughly 8.9% in the top ten. The sequencing input was naive T cells sorted from blood. The receptors were sampled from a woman aged 45 to 65 in good health.

This chain connects TRBV21-1 to TRBJ2-7; the table's D call of TRBD1 was not tested on the DNA. TRBV21-1 is a pseudogene. This CDR3 has 11 amino acids. The CDR3 spells CASRDRCEQYV. DNA for the CDR3: TGTGCCAGCAGGGACAGGTGCGAGCAGTACGTC.

This clonotype showed up just a few times. This chain links TRBV20-1 with TRBJ2-4; 8 bases match TRBD2. V dropped 5 bases and J dropped 1; count of bases not matched to a gene: 7. CDR3 length equals 15 residues. Germline V CDR1 and CDR2: DFQATT, SNEGSKA (reference sequence). The CDR3 DNA reads as TGCAGTGCTGCGGGAGGAATGAGGGCCAAAAACATTCAGTACTTC. Translated: CSAAGGMRAKNIQYF.

This clonotype has a count of ten or more. The V gene is TRBV2, the J gene TRBJ2-1; 9 bases are shared with TRBD1. Germline CDR1 is SNHLY and CDR2 is FYNNEI. This CDR3 has 14 residues. Trimming at V came to 7 bases and at J to 9 bases, leaving 10 bases not matched to a gene. Written as DNA, the CDR3 is TGTGCCAGCAACCGGGACAGGGCTCCAAGTGAGCAGTTCTTC. Encoded protein: CASNRDRAPSEQFF.

In its sample, this clonotype was seen many times. V and J are TRBV11-1 and TRBJ2-3; 8 nucleotides match TRBD2. V lost 5 bases, J lost 3 bases, and 13 bases stayed unmatched. Germline values: CDR1 SGHAT, CDR2 FQDESV (reference sequence). This CDR3 region has 17 residues. The CDR3 DNA reads TGTGCCAGCAGCCTTTGGGGTAGCGGGATAAATACAGATACGCAGTATTTT. It yields the protein CASSLWGSGINTDTQYF.

This clonotype was recorded many times. The V and J genes are TRBV27 and TRBJ2-1; 13 bases agree with TRBD2. Germline V gene sequence: CDR1 MNHEY, CDR2 SMNVEV (reference sequence). The CDR3 sequence is 15 residues long. The ends lost 2 bases at V and 9 bases at J; junction bases unmatched: 4. The CDR3 bases are TGTGCCAGCAGTTTAGACGGACTAGCGGGAGTTGAGCAGTTCTTC. It is translated as CASSLDGLAGVEQFF.

A few counts support this clonotype. The chain joins TRBV7-9 to TRBJ2-1; D tentatively reads TRBD1 or TRBD2 (5 bases each). In germline, CDR1 is SEHNR, CDR2 FQNEAQ (reference sequence). The CDR3 runs to 15 residues. V lost 1 base, J lost 10 bases, and 17 bases lay in between. DNA of the CDR3: TGTGCCAGCAGCTTAGATGGGGGTCCCCCCGTGGAGCAGTTCTTC. Translated: CASSLDGGPPVEQFF.

This clonotype showed up many times. This rearrangement joins TRBV4-2 to TRBJ2-1; D may be TRBD2 (6 bases). V lost 0 bases and J 3 bases, leaving 9 bases between the germline ends. The CDR3 is 15 amino acids. The germline CDR1 and CDR2 sequences are LGHNA and YNFKEQ. For the CDR3, the DNA is TGTGCCAGCAGCCAAGATCTGGGAGGCTACAATGAGCAGTTCTTC. It is translated as CASSQDLGGYNEQFF.

This clonotype was recorded at least ten times. This chain links TRBV20-1 with TRBJ2-3, with 11 bases identical to TRBD2. CDR1 DFQATT and CDR2 SNEGSKA come from the germline V gene (reference sequence). V lost 6 bases and J lost 3; bases outside the gene matches: 14. CDR3 length: 17 amino acids. The CDR3 DNA is TGCAGTGCCTTAGGACTAATTTTAGCGGGAGGGACAGATACGCAGTATTTT. Translation: CSALGLILAGGTDTQYF.

The rearrangement joins TRBV5-6 to TRBJ2-7; 7 bases are shared with TRBD1. With V trimmed by 2 bases and J by 5 bases, 1 base remained unmatched. The V gene's germline CDR1 is SGHDT and CDR2 YYEEEE. The CDR3 totals 12 residues. The CDR3 DNA is TGTGCCAGCAGCTTCACAGGGGACGAGCAGTACTTC. Protein product: CASSFTGDEQYF.